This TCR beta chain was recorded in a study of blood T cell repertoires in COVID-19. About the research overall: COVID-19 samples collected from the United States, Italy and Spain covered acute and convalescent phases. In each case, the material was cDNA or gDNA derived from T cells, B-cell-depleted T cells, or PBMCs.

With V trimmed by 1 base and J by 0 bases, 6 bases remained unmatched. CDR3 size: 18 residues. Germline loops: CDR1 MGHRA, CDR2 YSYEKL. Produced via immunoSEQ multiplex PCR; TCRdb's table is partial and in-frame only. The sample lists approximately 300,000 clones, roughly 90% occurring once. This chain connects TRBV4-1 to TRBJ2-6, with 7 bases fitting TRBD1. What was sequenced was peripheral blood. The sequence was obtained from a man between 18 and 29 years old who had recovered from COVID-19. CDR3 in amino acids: CASSQGLGGSSGANVLTF. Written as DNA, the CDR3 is TGCGCCAGCAGCCAAGGGTTAGGGGGCTCCTCTGGGGCCAACGTCCTGACTTTC.